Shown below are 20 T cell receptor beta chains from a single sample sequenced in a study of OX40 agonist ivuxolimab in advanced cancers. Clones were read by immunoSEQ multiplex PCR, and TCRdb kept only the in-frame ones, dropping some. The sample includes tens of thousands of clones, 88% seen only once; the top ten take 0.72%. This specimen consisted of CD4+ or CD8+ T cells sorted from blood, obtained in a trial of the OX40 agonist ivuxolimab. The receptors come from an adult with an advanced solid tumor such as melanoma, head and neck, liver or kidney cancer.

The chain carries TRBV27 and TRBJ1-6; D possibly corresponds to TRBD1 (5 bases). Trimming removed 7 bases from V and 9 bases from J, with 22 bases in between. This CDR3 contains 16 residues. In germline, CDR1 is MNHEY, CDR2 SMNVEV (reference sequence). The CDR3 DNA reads TGTGCCAGCACACTGACAGCGAACCCAAAATCTTCACCCCTCCACTTT. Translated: CASTLTANPKSSPLHF.

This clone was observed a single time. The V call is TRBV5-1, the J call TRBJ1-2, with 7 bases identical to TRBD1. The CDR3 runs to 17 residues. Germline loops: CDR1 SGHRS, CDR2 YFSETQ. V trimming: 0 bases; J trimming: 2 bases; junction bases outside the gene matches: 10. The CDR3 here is CASSLAPGQFSNYGYTF. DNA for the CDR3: TGCGCCAGCAGCTTGGCCCCGGGACAGTTTTCGAACTATGGCTACACCTTC.

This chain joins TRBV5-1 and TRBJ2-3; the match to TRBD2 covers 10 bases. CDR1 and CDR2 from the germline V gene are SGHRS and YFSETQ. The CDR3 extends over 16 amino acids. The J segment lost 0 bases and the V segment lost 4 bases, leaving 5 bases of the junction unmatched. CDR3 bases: TGCGCCAGCAGCCCTTTACTAGCGGGAAGCACAGATACGCAGTATTTT. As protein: CASSPLLAGSTDTQYF.

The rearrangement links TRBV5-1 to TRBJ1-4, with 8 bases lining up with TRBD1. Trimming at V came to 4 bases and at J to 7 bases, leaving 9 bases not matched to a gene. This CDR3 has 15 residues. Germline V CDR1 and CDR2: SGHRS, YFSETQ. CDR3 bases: TGCGCCAGCAGCAATATGGGACAGGCGTCTGAAAAACTGTTTTTT. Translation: CASSNMGQASEKLFF.

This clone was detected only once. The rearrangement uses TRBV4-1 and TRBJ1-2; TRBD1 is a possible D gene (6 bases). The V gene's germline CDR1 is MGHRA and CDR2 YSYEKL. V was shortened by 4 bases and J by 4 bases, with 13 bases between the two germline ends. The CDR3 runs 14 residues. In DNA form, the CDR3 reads TGCGCCAGCAGCCCCTCCCAGGGGATCTATGGCTACACCTTC. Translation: CASSPSQGIYGYTF.

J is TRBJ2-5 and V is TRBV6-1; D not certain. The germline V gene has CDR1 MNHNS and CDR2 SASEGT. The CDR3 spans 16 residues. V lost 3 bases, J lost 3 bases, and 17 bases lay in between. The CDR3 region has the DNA TGTGCCAGCAGTGACCTCTTGACAAGGGTGGAAGAGACCCAGTACTTC. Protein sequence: CASSDLLTRVEETQYF.

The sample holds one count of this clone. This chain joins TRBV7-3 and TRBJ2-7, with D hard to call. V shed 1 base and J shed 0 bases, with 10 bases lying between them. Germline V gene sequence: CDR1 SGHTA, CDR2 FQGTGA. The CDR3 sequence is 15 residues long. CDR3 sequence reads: CASSLMAASSYEQYF. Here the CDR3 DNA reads TGTGCCAGCAGCTTAATGGCAGCGAGCTCCTACGAGCAGTACTTC.

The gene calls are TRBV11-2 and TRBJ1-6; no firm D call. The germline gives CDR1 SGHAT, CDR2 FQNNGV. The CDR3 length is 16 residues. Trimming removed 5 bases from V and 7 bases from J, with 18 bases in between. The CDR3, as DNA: TGTGCCAGCAGCAGATCGACCGCCCGTGGGAATTCACCCCTCCACTTT. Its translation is CASSRSTARGNSPLHF.

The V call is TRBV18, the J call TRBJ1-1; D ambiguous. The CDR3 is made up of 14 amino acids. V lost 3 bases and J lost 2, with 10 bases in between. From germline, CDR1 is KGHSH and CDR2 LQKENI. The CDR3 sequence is CASSPSPANTEAFF. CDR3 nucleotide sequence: TGTGCCAGCTCACCGTCCCCAGCCAACACTGAAGCTTTCTTT.

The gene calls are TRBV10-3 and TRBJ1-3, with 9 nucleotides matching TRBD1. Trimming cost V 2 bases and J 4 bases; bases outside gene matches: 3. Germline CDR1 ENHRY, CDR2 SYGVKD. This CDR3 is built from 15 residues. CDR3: CAISEGQGRGNTIYF. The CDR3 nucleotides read TGTGCCATCAGTGAGGGACAGGGGAGAGGAAACACCATATATTTT.

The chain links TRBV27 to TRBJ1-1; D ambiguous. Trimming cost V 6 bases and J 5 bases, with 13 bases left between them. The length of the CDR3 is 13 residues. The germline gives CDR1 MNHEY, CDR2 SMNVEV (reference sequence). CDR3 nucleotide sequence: TGTGCCAGCAGCCCCAGAAGGGTGACTGAAGCTTTCTTT. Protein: CASSPRRVTEAFF.

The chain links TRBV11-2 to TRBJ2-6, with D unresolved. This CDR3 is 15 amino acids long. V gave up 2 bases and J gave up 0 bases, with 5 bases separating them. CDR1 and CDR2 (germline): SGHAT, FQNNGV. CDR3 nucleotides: TGTGCCAGCAGCTTAACGGGCTCTGGGGCCAACGTCCTGACTTTC. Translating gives CASSLTGSGANVLTF.

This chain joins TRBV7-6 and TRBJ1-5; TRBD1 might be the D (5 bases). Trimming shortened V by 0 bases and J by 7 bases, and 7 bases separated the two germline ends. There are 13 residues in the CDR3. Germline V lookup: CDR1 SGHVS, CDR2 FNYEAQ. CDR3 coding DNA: TGTGCCAGCAGCTTAGCCGGGGACCAGCCCCAGCATTTT. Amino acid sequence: CASSLAGDQPQHF.

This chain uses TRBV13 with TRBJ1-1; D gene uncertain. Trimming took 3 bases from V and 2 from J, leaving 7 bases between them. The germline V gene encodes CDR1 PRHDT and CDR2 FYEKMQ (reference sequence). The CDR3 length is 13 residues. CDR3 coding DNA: TGTGCCAGCAGCTTGACGGTTAACACTGAAGCTTTCTTT. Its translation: CASSLTVNTEAFF.

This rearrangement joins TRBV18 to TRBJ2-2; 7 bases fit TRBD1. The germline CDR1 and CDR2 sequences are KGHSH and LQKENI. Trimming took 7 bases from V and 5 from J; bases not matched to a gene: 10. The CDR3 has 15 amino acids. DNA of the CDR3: TGTGCCAGCTTATATGGACAGGCCAGGACCGGGGAGCTGTTTTTT. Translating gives CASLYGQARTGELFF.

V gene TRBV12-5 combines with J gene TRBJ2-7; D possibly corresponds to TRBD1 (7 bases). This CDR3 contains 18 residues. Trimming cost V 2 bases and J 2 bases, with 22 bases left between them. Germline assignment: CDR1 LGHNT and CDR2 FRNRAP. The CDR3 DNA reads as TGTGCTAGTGGTTTGCCGGGATGGCGGACAGGCGGGACCTACGAGCAGTACTTC. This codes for CASGLPGWRTGGTYEQYF.

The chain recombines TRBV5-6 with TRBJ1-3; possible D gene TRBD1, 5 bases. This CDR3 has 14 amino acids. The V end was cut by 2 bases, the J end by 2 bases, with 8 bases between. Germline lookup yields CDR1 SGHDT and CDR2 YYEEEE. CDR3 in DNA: TGTGCCAGCAGCTTAAGGGGCCCTGGAAACACCATATATTTT. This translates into CASSLRGPGNTIYF.

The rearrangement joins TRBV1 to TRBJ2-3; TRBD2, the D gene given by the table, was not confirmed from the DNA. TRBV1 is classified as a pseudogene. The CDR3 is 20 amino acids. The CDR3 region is CTSSQEGLATPELRTDTQYF. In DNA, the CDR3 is TGCACCAGCAGCCAAGAGGGACTAGCGACACCCGAGCTACGCACAGATACGCAGTATTTT.

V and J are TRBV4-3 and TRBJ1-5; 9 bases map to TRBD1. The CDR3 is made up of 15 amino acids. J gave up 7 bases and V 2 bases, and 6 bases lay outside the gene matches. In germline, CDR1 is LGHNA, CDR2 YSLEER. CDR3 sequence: CASSQTGGARQPQHF. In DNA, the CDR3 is TGCGCCAGCAGCCAAACAGGGGGCGCGAGGCAGCCCCAGCATTTT.

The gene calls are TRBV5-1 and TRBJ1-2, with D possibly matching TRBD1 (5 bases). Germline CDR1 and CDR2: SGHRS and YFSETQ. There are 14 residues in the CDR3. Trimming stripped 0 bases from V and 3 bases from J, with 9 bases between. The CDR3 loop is CASSLGQRDYGYTF. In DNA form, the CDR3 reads TGCGCCAGCAGCTTGGGACAGAGGGACTATGGCTACACCTTC.